One and the same sample provided the 6 T cell receptor beta chains below, sequenced in a study of cytomegalovirus exposure and HLA in healthy donors. PCR amplification relied on 60 Vbeta primers (plus 13 Jbeta primers). The data were produced by immunoSEQ multiplex PCR, yet TCRdb's version contains in-frame clones alone and is incomplete. Its table records 200,000 to 250,000 clones. The sample taken for sequencing was PBMCs. The source is a girl under 10 years old in good health and CMV-seropositive.

V and J are TRBV5-1 and TRBJ2-5, with TRBD1 as a possible D gene (6 bases). Per the germline V gene, CDR1 is SGHRS and CDR2 is YFSETQ. The CDR3 runs to 14 residues. The V end lost 8 bases, the J end lost 2 bases, and 16 bases lay between the germline ends. The DNA of the CDR3 is TGCGCCAGTTCCAAACAGGGTTGGCAAGAGACCCAGTACTTC. Protein product: CASSKQGWQETQYF. Drawing the rest from reference TRBV5-1 and TRBJ2-5, the complete variable domain is KAGVTQTPRYLIKTRGQQVTLSCSPISGHRSVSWYQQTPGQGLQFLFEYFSETQRNKGNFPGRFSGRQFSNSRSEMNVSTLELGDSALYLCASSKQGWQETQYFGPGTRLLVL.

The chain joins TRBV27 to TRBJ1-1; 7 nucleotides agree with TRBD1. The ends lost 5 bases at V and 4 bases at J; junction bases unmatched: 1. The germline V gene encodes CDR1 MNHEY and CDR2 SMNVEV (reference sequence). The CDR3 contains 12 residues. CDR3 sequence: CASSPGGTEAFF. In DNA, the CDR3 is TGTGCCAGCAGTCCAGGGGGCACTGAAGCTTTCTTT.

The chain carries TRBV7-9 and TRBJ1-5, with 9 bases identical to TRBD1. The germline V gene encodes CDR1 SEHNR and CDR2 FQNEAQ (reference sequence). After removal of 4 bases from V and 0 bases from J, the junction contained 4 bases not matched to a gene. This CDR3 region has 16 residues. The CDR3 protein is CASSYDRGDSNQPQHF. The CDR3 nucleotides read TGTGCCAGCAGCTATGACAGGGGGGATAGCAATCAGCCCCAGCATTTT.

On this clone itself: One end of the junction does not line up with germline, which may come from a read error. This chain connects TRBV5-1 to TRBJ2-7; the D is unclear. Germline V CDR1 and CDR2: SGHRS, YFSETQ. The CDR3 is 12 residues long. The CDR3 reads CASSLDGYEQYF. In DNA, the CDR3 is TGCGCCAGCAGTTTGGACGGGTACGAGCAGTACTTC.

The rearrangement links TRBV14 to TRBJ2-1, with D uncertain. The germline V and J ends were trimmed by 1 base and 6 bases, with 4 bases remaining between them. This CDR3 is built from 12 residues. Germline loops: CDR1 SGHDN, CDR2 FVKESK. Here the CDR3 reads CASSQAGNEQFF. CDR3 sequence (DNA): TGTGCCAGCAGCCAAGCGGGCAATGAGCAGTTCTTC. The full variable domain, in which reference TRBV14 and TRBJ2-1 provide the parts outside the CDR3, is EAGVTQFPSHSVIEKGQTVTLRCDPISGHDNLYWYRRVMGKEIKFLLHFVKESKQDESGMPNNRFLAERTGGTYSTLKVQPAELEDSGVYFCASSQAGNEQFFGPGTRLTVL.

This chain uses TRBV28 with TRBJ1-1, with D possibly TRBD1 on 5 matching bases. This CDR3 contains 15 residues. Deletions cut 8 bases from V and 0 bases from J, with 16 bases between. Germline V CDR1 and CDR2: MDHEN, SYDVKM. This CDR3 reads CASGPRALMNTEAFF. CDR3 sequence (DNA): TGTGCCAGCGGGCCCAGGGCCCTAATGAACACTGAAGCTTTCTTT. The whole variable domain, remainder taken from reference TRBV28 and TRBJ1-1, is DVKVTQSSRYLVKRTGEKVFLECVQDMDHENMFWYRQDPGLGLRLIYFSYDVKMKEKGDIPEGYSVSREKKERFSLILESASTNQTSMYLCASGPRALMNTEAFFGQGTRLTVV.